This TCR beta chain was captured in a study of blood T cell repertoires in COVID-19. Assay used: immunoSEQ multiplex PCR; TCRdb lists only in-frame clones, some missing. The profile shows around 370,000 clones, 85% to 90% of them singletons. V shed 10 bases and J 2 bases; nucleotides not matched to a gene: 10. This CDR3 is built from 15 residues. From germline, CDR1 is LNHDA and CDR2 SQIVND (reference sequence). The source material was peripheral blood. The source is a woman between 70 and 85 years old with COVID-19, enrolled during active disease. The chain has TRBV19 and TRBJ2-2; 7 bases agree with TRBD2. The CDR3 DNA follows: TGTGCCACCCGACGAGGGGAGGGCAACACCGGGGAGCTGTTTTTT. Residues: CATRRGEGNTGELFF.